The entry that follows covers one T cell receptor (beta chain) sequence. TCRdb's table, derived via immunoSEQ multiplex PCR, lists solely in-frame clones and lacks some. The data contain some 100,000 clones, roughly 91% of them seen just once; the ten biggest clones take up 4.8%. This specimen comes from a study of blood T cell repertoires in COVID-19. Turning to the study itself: Samples taken during acute and convalescent COVID-19 were collected in the United States, Italy and Spain.

Trimming shortened V by 6 bases and J by 1 base, and 16 bases separated the two germline ends. This CDR3 spans 15 amino acids. Germline lookup yields CDR1 MNHEY and CDR2 SVGAGI. This chain connects TRBV6-5 to TRBJ2-7; D call uncertain. This sequence was found in an elderly woman with active COVID-19. Sample: peripheral blood. The CDR3 loop is CASSAPRRGSYEQYF. CDR3 coding DNA: TGTGCCAGCAGCGCCCCCCGCCGCGGATCCTACGAGCAGTACTTC.